This is a list of T cell receptor beta chains from one sample in a study of blood T cell repertoires in COVID-19. The method was immunoSEQ multiplex PCR; TCRdb's version includes in-frame clones alone and lacks a portion of them. The repertoire includes more than 85,000 clones, 65% to 90% of them detected once, and 16% sits in the top ten. Material: peripheral blood. The receptors stem from a woman aged 60-70 years with acute or convalescent COVID-19. Both conserved end residues are part of each CDR3. The D gene is left open where the match is weak. Clone size appears in some rows only: once, few, many, or a class for an expanded clone.

v_call	j_call	d_call	clone_size	cdr3_aa	cdr3_nt
TRBV9	TRBJ1-2	.	once	CASSVGDAGAYYGYTF	TGTGCCAGCAGCGTAGGAGATGCAGGGGCCTATTATGGCTACACCTTC
TRBV7-2	TRBJ2-1	.	.	CASSLPMGAAYNEQFF	TGTGCCAGCAGCCTCCCGATGGGGGCCGCCTACAATGAGCAGTTCTTC
TRBV9	TRBJ2-1	TRBD2	.	CASSVGLAGGSSYNEQFF	TGTGCCAGCAGCGTCGGACTAGCGGGGGGAAGCTCCTACAATGAGCAGTTCTTC
TRBV11-1	TRBJ2-5	TRBD1	.	CASSLGVTGQQETQYF	TGTGCCAGCAGCTTAGGGGTGACAGGGCAACAAGAGACCCAGTACTTC
TRBV10-3	TRBJ1-5	TRBD1	.	CAISEDRGLGNQPQHF	TGTGCCATCAGTGAGGACAGGGGGCTTGGCAATCAGCCCCAGCATTTT
TRBV5-1	TRBJ2-5	.	.	CASSPEFGSQETQYF	TGCGCCAGCAGCCCGGAGTTCGGCAGCCAAGAGACCCAGTACTTC
TRBV7-8	TRBJ2-7	.	once	CASSRDRNEQYF	TGTGCCAGCAGCCGCGACAGGAACGAGCAGTACTTC
TRBV5-1	TRBJ2-2	.	.	CASSLEQHTGELFF	TGCGCCAGCAGCTTGGAACAGCACACCGGGGAGCTGTTTTTT
TRBV2	TRBJ2-3	TRBD1	.	CASNTGDRVTDTQYF	TGTGCCAGCAATACTGGGGACAGGGTGACAGATACGCAGTATTTT
TRBV2	TRBJ2-2	TRBD2	.	CASSDLGLAGAGELFF	TGTGCCAGCAGTGATTTGGGACTAGCGGGGGCCGGGGAGCTGTTTTTT
TRBV11-1	TRBJ2-7	.	.	CASSQTGPYEQYF	TGTGCCAGCAGTCAGACAGGACCCTACGAGCAGTACTTC
TRBV9	TRBJ2-5	.	.	CASSVGIQGGETQYF	TGTGCCAGCAGCGTAGGAATCCAGGGAGGAGAGACCCAGTACTTC
TRBV28	TRBJ1-4	.	few	CASSSSDPGDEKLFF	TGTGCCAGCAGTTCTTCTGATCCGGGTGATGAAAAACTGTTTTTT
TRBV18	TRBJ2-2	.	.	CASSPPVQGTGELFF	TGTGCCAGCTCACCACCGGTGCAGGGGACCGGGGAGCTGTTTTTT
TRBV7-2	TRBJ2-5	TRBD2	many	CASSLAYSGGAETQYF	TGTGCCAGCAGCTTAGCGTATAGCGGGGGGGCCGAGACCCAGTACTTC
TRBV29-1	TRBJ2-3	.	.	CSVAFDTLTQYF	TGCAGCGTTGCTTTTGACACCCTTACGCAGTATTTT
TRBV4-2	TRBJ2-1	.	.	CASSQDRRGFAGAREQFF	TGTGCCAGCAGCCAAGATCGGCGAGGCTTTGCGGGGGCCCGTGAGCAGTTCTTC
TRBV18	TRBJ2-3	.	.	CASSPREGWATDTQYF	TGTGCCAGCTCACCACGAGAGGGTTGGGCCACAGATACGCAGTATTTT
TRBV12-2	TRBJ1-1	.	.	CASRFWDRGNTEAFF	TGTGCAAGTCGCTTTTGGGACAGGGGGAACACTGAAGCTTTCTTT
TRBV7-9	TRBJ2-7	.	.	CASSLDIDSAYEQYF	TGTGCCAGCAGCTTAGATATTGACAGCGCCTACGAGCAGTACTTC
TRBV2	TRBJ2-3	.	.	CASRGGQTDTQYF	TGTGCCAGTAGGGGGGGCCAAACAGATACGCAGTATTTT
TRBV28	TRBJ2-3	TRBD2	.	CASTDPGGADTQYF	TGTGCCAGCACCGATCCGGGGGGAGCAGATACGCAGTATTTT
TRBV28	TRBJ2-1	TRBD1	.	CASSLTGQDIEQFF	TGTGCCAGCAGTTTAACGGGACAGGACATCGAGCAGTTCTTC
TRBV7-2	TRBJ1-2	.	.	CASSLGGRYGYTF	TGTGCCAGCAGCTTGGGAGGCCGCTATGGCTACACCTTC
TRBV7-2	TRBJ1-2	.	once	CASSLSGRGYTF	TGTGCCAGCAGCTTATCGGGTCGTGGCTACACCTTC
TRBV7-2	TRBJ1-5	.	.	CASSSYSNQPQHF	TGTGCCAGCAGCTCTTATAGCAATCAGCCCCAGCATTTT
TRBV7-9	TRBJ1-5	TRBD1	once	CASSLTGPNQPQHF	TGTGCCAGCAGCTTGACAGGGCCCAATCAGCCCCAGCATTTT
TRBV7-3	TRBJ1-1	.	.	CASHKNTEAFF	TGTGCCAGCCACAAGAACACTGAAGCTTTCTTT
TRBV5-6	TRBJ2-7	.	.	CASSGNTGYLYEQYF	TGTGCCAGCAGTGGGAACACAGGGTACCTCTACGAGCAGTACTTC
TRBV5-6	TRBJ2-5	.	.	CASSSAGSGTQYF	TGTGCCAGCAGCTCGGCGGGGTCGGGGACCCAGTACTTC
TRBV3-1/TRBV3-2	TRBJ1-2	.	.	CASSHWGDNYGYTF	TGTGCCAGCAGCCATTGGGGGGATAACTATGGCTACACCTTC
TRBV5-8	TRBJ2-1	.	.	CASSLGQVREQFF	TGTGCCAGCAGCTTGGGACAGGTGAGGGAGCAGTTCTTC
TRBV6-5	TRBJ2-2	.	.	CASSEWLASTGELFF	TGTGCCAGCTCGGAATGGCTAGCGAGCACCGGGGAGCTGTTTTTT
TRBV5-4	TRBJ1-2	TRBD1	.	CASSLELTGNYGYTF	TGTGCCAGCAGCTTGGAACTGACAGGGAACTATGGCTACACCTTC
TRBV27	TRBJ1-2	.	.	CASSLGGDGYNYGYTF	TGTGCCAGCAGTTTGGGGGGAGATGGATACAACTATGGCTACACCTTC
TRBV4-1	TRBJ2-1	.	.	CASSQVQGYNEQFF	TGCGCCAGCAGCCAAGTACAGGGCTACAATGAGCAGTTCTTC
TRBV2	TRBJ1-2	TRBD1	once	CASSHPRDRAVGGYTF	TGTGCCAGCAGCCACCCCAGGGACAGGGCAGTAGGTGGCTACACCTTC
TRBV24-1	TRBJ2-3	.	.	CATSETATGSSTDTQYF	TGTGCCACCAGTGAAACCGCTACAGGATCTAGCACAGATACGCAGTATTTT
TRBV5-4	TRBJ2-7	.	.	CASSLAGLTYEQYF	TGTGCCAGCAGCTTGGCGGGGTTGACCTACGAGCAGTACTTC
TRBV6-6	TRBJ1-1	.	.	CASKTRGGPGGEAFF	TGTGCCAGCAAAACGAGGGGAGGTCCCGGCGGTGAAGCTTTCTTT
TRBV14	TRBJ2-2	TRBD1	.	CASSLPRTGLTGELFF	TGTGCCAGCAGCCTCCCTAGGACAGGCCTAACCGGGGAGCTGTTTTTT
TRBV7-3	TRBJ1-1	TRBD1	.	CASSPTRGTGEAFF	TGTGCCAGCTCCCCTACCCGAGGGACAGGGGAAGCTTTCTTT
TRBV7-7	TRBJ2-3	.	.	CASSLAGQTDTQYF	TGTGCTAGCAGCTTAGCTGGGCAGACAGATACGCAGTATTTT
TRBV4-3	TRBJ2-5	.	.	CASSPGVEGIQETQYF	TGCGCCAGCAGCCCAGGGGTCGAGGGAATCCAAGAGACCCAGTACTTC
TRBV29-1	TRBJ1-1	.	once	CSGGDGDTEAFF	TGCAGCGGCGGCGACGGAGACACTGAAGCTTTCTTT
TRBV7-2	TRBJ2-1	.	.	CASSLVTLTRYNEQFF	TGTGCCAGCAGCTTAGTTACCCTGACTCGCTACAATGAGCAGTTCTTC
TRBV30	TRBJ2-7	TRBD1	.	CAWSLGDRGYEQYF	TGTGCCTGGAGTCTTGGGGACAGGGGCTACGAGCAGTACTTC
TRBV5-1	TRBJ2-1	TRBD2	.	CASSFTGTSGGAGLRNEQFF	TGCGCCAGCAGCTTTACCGGGACTAGCGGGGGGGCTGGGTTACGCAATGAGCAGTTCTTC
TRBV11-3	TRBJ2-4	.	.	CASSPRAKNIQYF	TGTGCCAGCAGCCCGAGGGCCAAAAACATTCAGTACTTC
TRBV4-1	TRBJ1-1	.	.	CASSQDRGANTEAFF	TGCGCCAGCAGCCAAGATCGAGGAGCGAACACTGAAGCTTTCTTT
TRBV24-1	TRBJ2-5	TRBD2	.	CATSVWASGVETQYF	TGTGCCACCAGTGTGTGGGCTAGCGGGGTAGAGACCCAGTACTTC
TRBV24-1	TRBJ2-5	.	.	CATSDNYIQETQYF	TGTGCCACCAGTGATAATTACATTCAAGAGACCCAGTACTTC
TRBV11-2	TRBJ1-1	.	once	CASSLEFGKRGTEAFF	TGTGCCAGCAGCTTAGAATTCGGGAAACGGGGCACTGAAGCTTTCTTT
TRBV3-1/TRBV3-2	TRBJ2-3	TRBD1	once	CATTNRDRANTDTQYF	TGTGCCACGACAAACCGGGACAGGGCTAACACAGATACGCAGTATTTT
TRBV27	TRBJ2-5	.	.	CASSQRQQETQYF	TGTGCCAGCAGCCAGCGGCAACAAGAGACCCAGTACTTC
TRBV7-2	TRBJ2-1	.	once	CASSLVAGTSYNEQFF	TGTGCCAGCAGCTTAGTGGCAGGAACCTCCTACAATGAGCAGTTCTTC
TRBV21-1	TRBJ1-5	.	.	CASSKRPGQDSNQPQHF	TGTGCCAGCAGCAAAAGACCGGGACAGGATAGCAATCAGCCCCAGCATTTT
TRBV28	TRBJ2-7	.	.	CASSPPGSYEQYF	TGTGCCAGCAGTCCCCCCGGCTCCTACGAGCAGTACTTC
TRBV30	TRBJ1-3	.	.	CAWTGGSGNTIYF	TGTGCCTGGACGGGGGGCTCTGGAAACACCATATATTTT